The source of this T cell receptor (beta chain) is a study of T cell responses to AZD1222 COVID-19 vaccine (dated by TCRdb to about 2021). Regarding the complete study: TCR sequencing covered 233 trial participants: about 210 given two doses of AZD1222 and around 25 given two doses of MenACWY control vaccine. Trial participants were enrolled by age into 18-55, 56-69 and 70-plus year subgroups, with 148, 28 and 57 TCR-sequenced participants respectively.

Unmatched junction bases come to 5, with V trimmed by 6 bases and J by 7 bases. The CDR3 measures 16 amino acids from cysteine to phenylalanine. CDR3 DNA only is kept here, 48 bases in frame from base 1. The germline V gene sets CDR1 to SNHLY and CDR2 to FYNNEI. Sample time point, as interpreted from the label and publication: about 28 days (+/-7) after the second vaccine dose. AZD1222 recipients given second doses at about 4 weeks or at about 12 weeks were pooled, since spike-specific TCR depth and breadth were not found to differ between the two schedules. Vaccinee samples were obtained from the UK trials COV001 and COV002, which included a single-blind randomized controlled phase 2/3 trial of AZD1222 (ChAdOx1 nCoV-19) in healthy adults. For TCRbeta chain sequencing, PBMC samples from trial participants were taken at day 0 and at day 28 after the second dose. Points the paper makes about the study in general: A significant rise in spike-specific TCR breadth and depth was observed after two AZD1222 doses relative to day 0 and relative to MenACWY recipients. The 56-69-year group was small, and its depth increase did not reach significance, likely because of low power. Participants were mostly white British and included more females than males, and it was suggested by the authors that clonal diversity may have been underestimated. The whole spike protein was spanned by vaccine-associated CD4 TCRs, and dominant responses were seen in regions 160-218 and 743-854. Only six AZD1222 recipients were SARS-CoV-2 seropositive at baseline, limiting conclusions about previously exposed vaccinees. Epitopes outside the regions mutated in the B.1.351 and B.1.1.7 variants were reportedly recognized by nearly half of the unique spike-specific TCRs. Because no day 14 peak-response samples were available, the repertoires could be characterized only after the peak T cell response.

Concerning this clone itself: Its antigen remains unidentified. Base-call qualities are not available, and no considerably larger clone is one nucleotide away.

The CDR3 regions of human TCRbeta chains were analyzed by immunosequencing. Concerning the study's data processing: Repertoire TCRs were matched against a reference library of SARS-CoV-2-specific TCRs generated with the MIRA antigen-specificity platform. Breadth was defined as the fraction of unique TCRs that were SARS-CoV-2-associated, and depth was defined as the fraction of total T cells that were SARS-CoV-2-associated. Using the MIRA data, each spike-specific TCR was assigned both to the spike region to which the TCR was reactive and to a CD4 or CD8 class. Log10-transformed breadth and depth values were compared by one-way ANOVA with Sidak's multiple comparisons tests. TCRdb's version of the immuneACCESS table is confined to in-frame rearrangements and falls short of the full clone set. An unresolved V gene accounts for under half of the shortfall where checked; the remainder is of unknown origin. The V and J calls and clone size are taken from that table; D and trimming were inferred from the DNA. Present in this sample are some 60,000 clones, about 88% of which were seen just once. The biggest ten clones account for 6.1% of the sample.

The clonotype originates from an adult who received the AZD1222 COVID-19 vaccine. The source was peripheral blood, collected 28 days after the second AZD1222 dose. The V and J genes are TRBV2 and TRBJ2-2, with 16 bases in between that match TRBD2. The CDR3 sequence is CASRPGTSGRVGELFF. The DNA is TGTGCCAGCAGACCCGGGACTAGCGGGAGGGTCGGGGAGCTGTTTTTT.